This T cell receptor beta chain was sequenced in a study of cytomegalovirus exposure and HLA in healthy donors. For the study at large: Per a later analysis, the roughly 670 first-cohort and some 110 validation repertoires shared one platform.

In the case of this clone: What it binds is not known.

The donors were in the 120-subject validation cohort, distinct from the approximately 700-subject first cohort. The CDR3 is made up of 14 amino acids. The germline V gene has CDR1 MDHEN and CDR2 SYDVKM. The V and J ends lost 1 base and 2 bases respectively, with 9 bases between them. TCRdb's copy holds only in-frame clones and misses some; the assay was immunoSEQ multiplex PCR. The sample lists some 320,000 clones, about nine tenths seen once, with over 1% in the top ten. Study-level findings and limits: The authors listed 164 TCR beta chains as cytomegalovirus-associated.

Sequenced material: PBMCs. The TCR comes from a woman aged 25 to 39 in good health and CMV-seropositive. The chain combines TRBV28 with TRBJ2-7; D uncertain. This CDR3 is CASSLFGGTYEQYF. DNA for the CDR3: TGTGCCAGCAGTTTATTTGGCGGAACCTACGAGCAGTACTTC.